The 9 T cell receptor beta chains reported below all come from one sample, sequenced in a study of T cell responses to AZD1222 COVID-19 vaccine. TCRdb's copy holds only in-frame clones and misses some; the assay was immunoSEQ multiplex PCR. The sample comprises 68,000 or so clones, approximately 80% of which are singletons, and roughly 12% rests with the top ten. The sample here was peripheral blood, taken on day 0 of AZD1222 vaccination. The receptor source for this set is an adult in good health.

In DNA, the CDR3 is TGCAGCGGGGACAGGGACTCGAATACGCAGTATTTT. It translates to CSGDRDSNTQYF. This chain connects TRBV29-1 to TRBJ2-3, with 9 bases matching TRBD1. V shed 7 bases, J shed 7 bases, and the junction held 6 bases outside the gene matches. CDR1 and CDR2 (germline): SQVTM, ANQGSEA. The length of the CDR3 is 12 residues.

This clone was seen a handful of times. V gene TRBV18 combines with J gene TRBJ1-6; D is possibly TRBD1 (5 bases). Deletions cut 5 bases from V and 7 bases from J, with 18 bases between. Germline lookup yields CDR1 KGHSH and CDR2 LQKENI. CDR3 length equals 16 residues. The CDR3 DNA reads TGTGCCAGCTCAGAAGGATCGGGACCGGGGAATTCACCCCTCCACTTT. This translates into CASSEGSGPGNSPLHF.

For the CDR3, the DNA is TGTGCCAGCAGTCGACAGGGGCTTAACTATGGCTACACCTTC. The encoded protein is CASSRQGLNYGYTF. The gene calls are TRBV27 and TRBJ1-2; 8 nucleotides match TRBD1. Trimming cost V 5 bases and J 1 base; bases outside gene matches: 3. Germline V lookup: CDR1 MNHEY, CDR2 SMNVEV (reference sequence). The CDR3 extends over 14 amino acids.

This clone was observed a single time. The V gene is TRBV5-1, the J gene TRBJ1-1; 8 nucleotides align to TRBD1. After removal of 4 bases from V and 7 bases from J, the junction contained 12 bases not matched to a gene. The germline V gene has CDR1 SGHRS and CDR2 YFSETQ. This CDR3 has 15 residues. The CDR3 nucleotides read TGCGCCAGCAGCGACGGACAGGGCGTTTCCCTTGAAGCTTTCTTT. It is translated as CASSDGQGVSLEAFF.

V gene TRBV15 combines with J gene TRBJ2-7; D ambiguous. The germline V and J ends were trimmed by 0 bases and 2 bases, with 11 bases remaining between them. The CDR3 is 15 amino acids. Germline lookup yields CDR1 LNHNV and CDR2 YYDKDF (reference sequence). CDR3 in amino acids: CATSRDRVITYEQYF. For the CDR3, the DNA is TGTGCCACCAGCAGAGACCGCGTAATCACCTACGAGCAGTACTTC. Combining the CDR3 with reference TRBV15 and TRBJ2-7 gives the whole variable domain DAMVIQNPRYQVTQFGKPVTLSCSQTLNHNVMYWYQQKSSQAPKLLFHYYDKDFNNEADTPDNFQSRRPNTSFCFLDIRSPGLGDTAMYLCATSRDRVITYEQYFGPGTRLTVT.

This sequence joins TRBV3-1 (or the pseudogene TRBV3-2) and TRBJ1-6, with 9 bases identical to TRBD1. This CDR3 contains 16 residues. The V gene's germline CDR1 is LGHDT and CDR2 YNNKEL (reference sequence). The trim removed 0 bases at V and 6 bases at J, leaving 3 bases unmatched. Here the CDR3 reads CASSQDGTGTNSPLHF. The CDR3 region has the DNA TGTGCCAGCAGCCAAGATGGGACAGGGACTAATTCACCCCTCCACTTT.

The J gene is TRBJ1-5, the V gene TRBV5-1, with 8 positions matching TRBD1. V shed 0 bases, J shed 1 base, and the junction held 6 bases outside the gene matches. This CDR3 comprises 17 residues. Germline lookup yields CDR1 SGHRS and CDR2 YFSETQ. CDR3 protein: CASSLAPGGGSNQPQHF. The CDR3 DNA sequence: TGCGCCAGCAGCTTGGCCCCAGGGGGCGGGAGCAATCAGCCCCAGCATTTT.

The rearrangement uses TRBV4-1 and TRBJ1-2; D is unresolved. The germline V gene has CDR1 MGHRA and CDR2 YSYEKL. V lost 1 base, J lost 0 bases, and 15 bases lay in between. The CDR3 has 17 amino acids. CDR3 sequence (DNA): TGCGCCAGCAGCCAAGTGATTTACGGCAGGACTAACTATGGCTACACCTTC. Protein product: CASSQVIYGRTNYGYTF.

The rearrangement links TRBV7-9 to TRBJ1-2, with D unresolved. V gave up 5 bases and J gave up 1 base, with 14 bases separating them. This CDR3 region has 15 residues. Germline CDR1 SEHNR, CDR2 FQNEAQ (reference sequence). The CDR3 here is CASSGRVFGNYGYTF. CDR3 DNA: TGTGCCAGCAGCGGAAGGGTGTTCGGTAACTATGGCTACACCTTC.